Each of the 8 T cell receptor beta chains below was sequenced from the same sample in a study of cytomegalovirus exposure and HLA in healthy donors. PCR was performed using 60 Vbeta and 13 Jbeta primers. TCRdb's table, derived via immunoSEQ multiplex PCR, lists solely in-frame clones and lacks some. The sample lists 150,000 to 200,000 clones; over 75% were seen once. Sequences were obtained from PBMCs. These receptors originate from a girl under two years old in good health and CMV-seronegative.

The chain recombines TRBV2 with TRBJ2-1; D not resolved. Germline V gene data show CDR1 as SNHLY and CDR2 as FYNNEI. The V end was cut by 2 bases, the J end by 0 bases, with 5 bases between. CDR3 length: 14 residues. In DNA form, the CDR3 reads TGTGCCAGCAGTGAAAGTAGCTCCTACAATGAGCAGTTCTTC. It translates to CASSESSSYNEQFF.

As DNA, the CDR3 is TGTGCCAGCAGCCGAGCCGTGGACTATGGCTACACCTTC. Its protein is CASSRAVDYGYTF. This chain uses TRBV5-4 with TRBJ1-2, with unresolved D. The germline CDR1 and CDR2 sequences are SGHNT and YYREEE (reference sequence). V was shortened by 4 bases and J by 3 bases, with 10 bases between the two germline ends. This CDR3 is built from 13 residues.

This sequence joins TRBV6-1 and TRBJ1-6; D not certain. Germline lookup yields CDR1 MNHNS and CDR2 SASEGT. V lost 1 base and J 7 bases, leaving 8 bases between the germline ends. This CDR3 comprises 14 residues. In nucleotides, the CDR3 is TGTGCCAGCAGTGAAGTAGTGTGGAATTCACCCCTCCACTTT. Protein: CASSEVVWNSPLHF.

The CDR3: CASSPRQGQGSGNTIYF. CDR3 sequence (DNA): TGTGCCAGCAGCCCCCGGCAGGGCCAGGGTTCTGGAAACACCATATATTTT. The J gene is TRBJ1-3, the V gene TRBV7-9, with D possibly matching TRBD1 (5 bases). This CDR3 spans 17 amino acids. V was clipped by 5 bases and J by 1 base, with 18 bases between them. CDR1 is SEHNR, CDR2 FQNEAQ, per germline (reference sequence).

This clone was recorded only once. CDR3 sequence: CASSQDGGPYNEQFF. CDR3 coding DNA: TGTGCCAGCAGCCAAGATGGAGGGCCCTACAATGAGCAGTTCTTC. The rearrangement links TRBV4-2 to TRBJ2-1; possible D gene TRBD2, 6 bases. The V and J ends lost 0 bases and 2 bases respectively, with 8 bases between them. In germline, CDR1 is LGHNA, CDR2 YNFKEQ. The CDR3 loop spans 15 amino acids.

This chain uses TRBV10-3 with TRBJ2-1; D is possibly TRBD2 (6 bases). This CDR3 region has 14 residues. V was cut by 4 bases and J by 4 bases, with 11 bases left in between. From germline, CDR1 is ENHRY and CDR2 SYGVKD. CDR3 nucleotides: TGTGCCATCAGTGGAAGTAGCGGTTACAATGAGCAGTTCTTC. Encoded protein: CAISGSSGYNEQFF.

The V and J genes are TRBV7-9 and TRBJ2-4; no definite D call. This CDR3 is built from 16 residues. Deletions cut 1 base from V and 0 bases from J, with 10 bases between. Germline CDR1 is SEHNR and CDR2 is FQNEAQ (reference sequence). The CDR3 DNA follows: TGTGCCAGCAGCTTAGACAATCGATTAGCCAAAAACATTCAGTACTTC. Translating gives CASSLDNRLAKNIQYF.

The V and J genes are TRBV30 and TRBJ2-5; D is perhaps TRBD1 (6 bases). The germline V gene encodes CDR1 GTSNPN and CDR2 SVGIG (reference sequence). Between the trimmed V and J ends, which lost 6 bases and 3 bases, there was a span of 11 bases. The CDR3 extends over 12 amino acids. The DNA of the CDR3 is TGTGCCTGCACTTCAGGGGAAGAGACCCAGTACTTC. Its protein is CACTSGEETQYF.